A selection of T cell receptor beta chains follows, all from one sample in a study of cytomegalovirus exposure and HLA in healthy donors. Method: immunoSEQ multiplex PCR; TCRdb's copy keeps in-frame clones and lacks some. The sample shows some 130,000 clones, roughly 73% of them seen only once. Sequencing was performed on PBMCs. The receptor source for this set is a woman in her thirties or forties in good health and CMV-seronegative. The CDR3 runs from the conserved cysteine through the conserved F or W. Fields, in order: J gene, D gene, clone size, V gene, CDR3 protein, CDR3 DNA. D genes are given only for firm matches. Clone size, where shown, is once, few, many, or a class for clones that have expanded.

j_call: TRBJ2-1; d_call: -; clone_size: -; v_call: TRBV14; cdr3_aa: CASSRNKGRNEQFF; cdr3_nt: TGTGCCAGCAGCCGGAATAAAGGGAGGAATGAGCAGTTCTTC
j_call: TRBJ1-2; d_call: TRBD1; clone_size: -; v_call: TRBV11-2; cdr3_aa: CASSFTQGSYGYTF; cdr3_nt: TGTGCCAGCAGCTTCACACAGGGGTCCTATGGCTACACCTTC
j_call: TRBJ2-5; d_call: TRBD1; clone_size: -; v_call: TRBV27; cdr3_aa: CASSLLTGAREAQYF; cdr3_nt: TGTGCCAGCAGTTTGTTAACAGGGGCCCGAGAGGCCCAGTACTTC
j_call: TRBJ1-1; d_call: -; clone_size: few; v_call: TRBV25-1; cdr3_aa: CASSARGGLGTEAFF; cdr3_nt: TGTGCCAGCAGTGCAAGGGGGGGGTTAGGCACTGAAGCTTTCTTT
j_call: TRBJ1-5; d_call: TRBD1; clone_size: once; v_call: TRBV7-2; cdr3_aa: CASSSNRGTGQPQHF; cdr3_nt: TGTGCCAGCAGCTCCAACAGGGGTACAGGTCAGCCCCAGCATTTT
j_call: TRBJ1-1; d_call: -; clone_size: few; v_call: TRBV9; cdr3_aa: CASSTTTMNTEAFF; cdr3_nt: TGTGCCAGCAGCACCACCACAATGAACACTGAAGCTTTCTTT
j_call: TRBJ2-7; d_call: -; clone_size: -; v_call: TRBV7-2; cdr3_aa: CASSEPNLAHEQYF; cdr3_nt: TGTGCCAGCAGCGAACCGAATCTGGCCCACGAGCAGTACTTC
j_call: TRBJ2-2; d_call: -; clone_size: -; v_call: TRBV18; cdr3_aa: CASSLDSLYANTGELFF; cdr3_nt: TGTGCCAGCTCACTAGACAGTCTATACGCGAACACCGGGGAGCTGTTTTTT
j_call: TRBJ2-3; d_call: -; clone_size: few; v_call: TRBV2; cdr3_aa: CASITGTDTQYF; cdr3_nt: TGTGCCAGCATTACCGGGACAGATACGCAGTATTTT
j_call: TRBJ1-2; d_call: TRBD1; clone_size: -; v_call: TRBV28; cdr3_aa: CASRPQGGGYTF; cdr3_nt: TGTGCCAGCAGACCCCAGGGGGGTGGCTACACCTTC
j_call: TRBJ1-3; d_call: -; clone_size: -; v_call: TRBV7-9; cdr3_aa: CASSPLAGGNTIYF; cdr3_nt: TGTGCCAGCAGCCCCCTAGCCGGTGGAAACACCATATATTTT
j_call: TRBJ1-5; d_call: -; clone_size: -; v_call: TRBV5-1; cdr3_aa: CASSLGVQGGNQPQHF; cdr3_nt: TGCGCCAGCAGCTTGGGGGTCCAGGGTGGGAATCAGCCCCAGCATTTT
j_call: TRBJ2-4; d_call: -; clone_size: few; v_call: TRBV5-1; cdr3_aa: CASSLLPTGTLEGLAKNIQYF; cdr3_nt: TGCGCCAGCAGCCTACTTCCGACAGGGACCCTGGAGGGGCTAGCCAAAAACATTCAGTACTTC
j_call: TRBJ2-1; d_call: -; clone_size: -; v_call: TRBV29-1; cdr3_aa: CSVQERRDEQFF; cdr3_nt: TGCAGCGTCCAAGAAAGGAGGGATGAGCAGTTCTTC
j_call: TRBJ1-3; d_call: -; clone_size: -; v_call: TRBV5-1; cdr3_aa: CASSLESTSFSGNTIYF; cdr3_nt: TGCGCCAGCAGCTTGGAGTCGACATCATTCTCTGGAAACACCATATATTTT
j_call: TRBJ2-2; d_call: TRBD1; clone_size: few; v_call: TRBV7-6; cdr3_aa: CASSLGGTVNTGELFF; cdr3_nt: TGTGCCAGCAGCTTAGGGGGGACAGTTAACACCGGGGAGCTGTTTTTT